The sequence of this T cell receptor (beta chain) was determined in a study of siplizumab effects on memory and regulatory T cells. Overall study findings and caveats: With siplizumab, Treg-derived clones averaged approximately 69% of mappable alloreactive CD4+ clones, versus around 25% in controls. Naive T cells looked more diverse than memory cells, and they looked like major contributors to the alloresponse. Whether the proliferating Tregs (from siplizumab cultures) were suppressive was not confirmed.

With regard to this clone: Its target is not known.

The table came from immunoSEQ multiplex PCR; TCRdb's copy has only in-frame clones and leaves some out. The sample carries about 94,000 clones, around 94% recorded once. V shed 1 base and J 6 bases; nucleotides not matched to a gene: 4. Germline loops: CDR1 SGHRS, CDR2 YFSETQ. The CDR3 is 15 residues long. The chain couples TRBV5-1 to TRBJ1-6; 7 nucleotides match TRBD1. The sequence was obtained from a human donor in good health. What was sequenced was non-Treg CD4+ T cells sorted from blood. In nucleotides, the CDR3 is TGCGCCAGCAGCTTGAACCAGGGGGGTAATTCACCCCTCCACTTT. Translating gives CASSLNQGGNSPLHF.